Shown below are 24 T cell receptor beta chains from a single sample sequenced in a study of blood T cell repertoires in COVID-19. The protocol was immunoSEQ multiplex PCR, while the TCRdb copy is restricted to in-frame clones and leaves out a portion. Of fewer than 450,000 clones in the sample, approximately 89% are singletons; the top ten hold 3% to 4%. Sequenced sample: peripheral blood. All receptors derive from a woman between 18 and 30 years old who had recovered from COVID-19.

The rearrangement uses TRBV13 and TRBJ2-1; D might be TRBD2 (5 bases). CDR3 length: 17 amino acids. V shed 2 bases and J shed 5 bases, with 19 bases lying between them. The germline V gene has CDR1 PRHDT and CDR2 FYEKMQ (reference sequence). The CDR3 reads CASSLSELRTVDNEQFF. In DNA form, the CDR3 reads TGTGCCAGCAGCTTATCCGAACTTCGGACTGTCGACAATGAGCAGTTCTTC.

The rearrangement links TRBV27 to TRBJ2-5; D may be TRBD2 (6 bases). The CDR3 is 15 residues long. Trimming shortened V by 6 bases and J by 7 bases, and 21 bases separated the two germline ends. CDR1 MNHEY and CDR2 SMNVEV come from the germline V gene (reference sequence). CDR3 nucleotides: TGTGCCAGCAGCCCTGTGCTAGCGCTGCCGGGGACCCAGTACTTC. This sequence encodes CASSPVLALPGTQYF.

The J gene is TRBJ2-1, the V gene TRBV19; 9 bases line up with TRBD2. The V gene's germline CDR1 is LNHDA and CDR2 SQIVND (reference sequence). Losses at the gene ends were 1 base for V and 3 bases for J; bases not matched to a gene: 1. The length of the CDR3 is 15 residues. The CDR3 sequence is CASSIVREGYNEQFF. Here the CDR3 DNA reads TGTGCCAGTAGTATAGTGCGGGAGGGCTACAATGAGCAGTTCTTC. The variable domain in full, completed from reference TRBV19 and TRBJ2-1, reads DGGITQSPKYLFRKEGQNVTLSCEQNLNHDAMYWYRQDPGQGLRLIYYSQIVNDFQKGDIAEGYSVSREKKESFPLTVTSAQKNPTAFYLCASSIVREGYNEQFFGPGTRLTVL.

DNA of the CDR3: TGTGCCAGCAGCTTATCGAGAAAATCGATCTCCTACAATGAGCAGTTCTTC. It codes for CASSLSRKSISYNEQFF. The chain recombines TRBV11-2 with TRBJ2-1; unclear D gene. The CDR3 has 17 residues. Looked up from germline, CDR1 is SGHAT and CDR2 is FQNNGV. Trimming left V 2 bases short and J 0 bases short, with 14 bases between.

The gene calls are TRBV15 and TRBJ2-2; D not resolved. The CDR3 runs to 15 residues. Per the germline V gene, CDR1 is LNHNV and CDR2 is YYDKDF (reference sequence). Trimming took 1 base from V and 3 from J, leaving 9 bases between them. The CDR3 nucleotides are TGTGCCACCAGCAGAGTGGCAGCGTACACCGGGGAGCTGTTTTTT. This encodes CATSRVAAYTGELFF.

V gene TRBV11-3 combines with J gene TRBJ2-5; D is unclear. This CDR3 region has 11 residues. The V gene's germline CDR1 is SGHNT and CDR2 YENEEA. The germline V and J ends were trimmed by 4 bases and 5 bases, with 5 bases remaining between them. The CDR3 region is CASSYKETQYF. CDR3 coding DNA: TGTGCCAGCAGCTACAAGGAGACCCAGTACTTC.

The CDR3 region is CAWKGVEGHLNEQFF. The CDR3 DNA follows: TGTGCCTGGAAGGGCGTAGAGGGACACCTTAATGAGCAGTTCTTC. V usage is TRBV30 and J usage is TRBJ2-1, with D possibly being TRBD1 (6 bases). Germline V gene sequence: CDR1 GTSNPN, CDR2 SVGIG (reference sequence). Trimming shortened V by 4 bases and J by 7 bases, and 20 bases separated the two germline ends. This CDR3 comprises 15 residues.

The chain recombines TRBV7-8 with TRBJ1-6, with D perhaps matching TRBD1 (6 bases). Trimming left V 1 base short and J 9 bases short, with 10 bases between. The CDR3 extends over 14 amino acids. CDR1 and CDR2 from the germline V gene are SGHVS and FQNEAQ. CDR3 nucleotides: TGTGCCAGCAGCTTAGACAGGGTGGGTTCACCCCTCCACTTT. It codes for CASSLDRVGSPLHF. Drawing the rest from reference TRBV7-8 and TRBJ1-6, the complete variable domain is GAGVSQSPRYKVAKRGQDVALRCDPISGHVSLFWYQQALGQGPEFLTYFQNEAQLDKSGLPSDRFFAERPEGSVSTLKIQRTQQEDSAVYLCASSLDRVGSPLHFGNGTRLTVT.

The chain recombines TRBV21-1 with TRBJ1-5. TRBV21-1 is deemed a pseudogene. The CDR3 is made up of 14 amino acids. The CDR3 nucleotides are TGTGCCAGCGTATCGGAGGGCAGCAATCAGCCCCAGCATTTT. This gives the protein CASVSEGSNQPQHF.

Here the CDR3 DNA reads TGTGCCAGCAGCTTGGGGCAGGGGTTAAGGTACACTGAAGCTTTCTTT. It encodes CASSLGQGLRYTEAFF. This chain uses TRBV5-4 with TRBJ1-1; the D gene is possibly TRBD1 (6 bases). V lost 0 bases and J lost 3, with 15 bases in between. Germline CDR1 and CDR2: SGHNT and YYREEE (reference sequence). The CDR3 is 16 residues long.

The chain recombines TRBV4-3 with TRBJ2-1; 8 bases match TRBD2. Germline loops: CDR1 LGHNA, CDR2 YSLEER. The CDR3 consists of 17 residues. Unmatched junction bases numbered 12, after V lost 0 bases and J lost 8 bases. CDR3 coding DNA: TGCGCCAGCAGCCAAGAACCCCCAGCGGGGGTGGGCGATGAGCAGTTCTTC. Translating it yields CASSQEPPAGVGDEQFF.

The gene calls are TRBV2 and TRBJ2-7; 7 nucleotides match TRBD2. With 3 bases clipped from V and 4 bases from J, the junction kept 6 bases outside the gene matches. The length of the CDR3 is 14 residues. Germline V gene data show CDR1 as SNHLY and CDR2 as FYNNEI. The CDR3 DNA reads TGTGCCAGCAGTGATCAGGCGGGAGCGTACGAGCAGTACGTC. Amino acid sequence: CASSDQAGAYEQYV.

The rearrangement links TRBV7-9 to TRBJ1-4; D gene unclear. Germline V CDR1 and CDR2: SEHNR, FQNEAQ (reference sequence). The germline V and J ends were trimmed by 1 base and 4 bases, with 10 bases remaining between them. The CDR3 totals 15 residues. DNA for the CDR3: TGTGCCAGCAGCTTAGACCTCCAGTATAATGAAAAACTGTTTTTT. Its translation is CASSLDLQYNEKLFF.

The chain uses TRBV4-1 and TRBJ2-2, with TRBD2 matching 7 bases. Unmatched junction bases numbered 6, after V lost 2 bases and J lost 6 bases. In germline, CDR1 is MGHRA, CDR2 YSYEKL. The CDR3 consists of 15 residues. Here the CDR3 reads CASSQLTSTPGELFF. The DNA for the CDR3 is TGCGCCAGCAGCCAATTGACTAGCACCCCCGGGGAGCTGTTTTTT.

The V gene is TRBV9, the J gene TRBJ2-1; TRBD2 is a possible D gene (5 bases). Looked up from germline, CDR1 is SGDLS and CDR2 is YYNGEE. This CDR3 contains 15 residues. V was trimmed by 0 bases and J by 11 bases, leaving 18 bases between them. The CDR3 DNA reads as TGTGCCAGCAGCGTAGTGGTGTCCGGCGGGCAACAGCAGTTCTTC. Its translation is CASSVVVSGGQQQFF.

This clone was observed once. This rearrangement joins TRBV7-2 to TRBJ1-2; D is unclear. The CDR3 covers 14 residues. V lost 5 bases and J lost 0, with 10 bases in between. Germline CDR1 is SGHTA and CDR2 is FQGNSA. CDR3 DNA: TGTGCCAGCAGCCAGTCTACAGCTAACTATGGCTACACCTTC. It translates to CASSQSTANYGYTF.

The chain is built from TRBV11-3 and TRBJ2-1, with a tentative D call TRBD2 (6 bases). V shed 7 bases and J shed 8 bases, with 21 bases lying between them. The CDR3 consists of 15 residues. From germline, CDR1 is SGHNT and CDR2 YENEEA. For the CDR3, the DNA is TGTGCCAGCACGGCGGCGGAGGGCCATCTTTATGAGCAGTTCTTC. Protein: CASTAAEGHLYEQFF.

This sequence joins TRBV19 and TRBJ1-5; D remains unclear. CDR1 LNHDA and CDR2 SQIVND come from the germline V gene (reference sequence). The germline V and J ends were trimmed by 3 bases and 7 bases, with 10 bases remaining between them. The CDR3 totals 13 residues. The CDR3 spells CASSIWGGQPQHF. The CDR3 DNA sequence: TGTGCCAGTAGTATTTGGGGAGGGCAGCCCCAGCATTTT.

CDR3: CASSGDFLSYNEQFF. CDR3 nucleotide sequence: TGTGCCAGCAGCGGGGACTTCTTGTCCTACAATGAGCAGTTCTTC. The rearrangement links TRBV5-6 to TRBJ2-1, with TRBD2 as a possible D gene (6 bases). Trimming pared 4 bases from V and 1 base from J, leaving 12 bases between. This CDR3 contains 15 residues. Germline CDR1 reads SGHDT; CDR2 reads YYEEEE.

CDR3 amino acids: CASSQGLAGPWYEQYV. The CDR3 DNA reads TGCGCCAGCAGCCAAGGACTAGCGGGACCATGGTACGAGCAGTACGTC. The chain has TRBV4-1 and TRBJ2-7, with TRBD2 matching 11 bases. Germline-derived CDR1 and CDR2 are MGHRA and YSYEKL. The CDR3 is 16 residues long. The trim removed 1 base at V and 4 bases at J, leaving 6 bases unmatched.

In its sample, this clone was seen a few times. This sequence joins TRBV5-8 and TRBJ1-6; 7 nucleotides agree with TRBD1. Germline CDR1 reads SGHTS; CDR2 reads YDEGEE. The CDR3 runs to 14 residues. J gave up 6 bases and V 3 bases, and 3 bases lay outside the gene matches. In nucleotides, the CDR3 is TGTGCCAGCAGCTCGGGACAGCTTAATTCACCCCTCCACTTT. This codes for CASSSGQLNSPLHF.

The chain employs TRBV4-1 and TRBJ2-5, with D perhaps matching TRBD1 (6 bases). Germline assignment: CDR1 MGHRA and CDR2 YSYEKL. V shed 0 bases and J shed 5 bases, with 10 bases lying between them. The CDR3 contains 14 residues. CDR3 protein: CASSQDGTLETQYF. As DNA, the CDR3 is TGCGCCAGCAGCCAAGACGGGACATTGGAGACCCAGTACTTC.

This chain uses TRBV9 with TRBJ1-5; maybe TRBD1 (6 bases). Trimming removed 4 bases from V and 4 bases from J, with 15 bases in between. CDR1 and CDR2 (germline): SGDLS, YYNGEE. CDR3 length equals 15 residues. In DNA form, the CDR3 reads TGTGCCAGCAGCTCGAGACAGGATCTGAATCAGCCCCAGCATTTT. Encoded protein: CASSSRQDLNQPQHF.

CDR3 sequence: CASSVDVGDRGYGYTF. The CDR3 DNA sequence: TGTGCCAGCAGCGTAGATGTGGGGGACAGGGGTTATGGCTACACCTTC. The V gene is TRBV9, the J gene TRBJ1-2, with 10 bases that match TRBD1. CDR3 length equals 16 residues. The J segment lost 5 bases and the V segment lost 0 bases, leaving 7 bases of the junction unmatched. Germline V gene data show CDR1 as SGDLS and CDR2 as YYNGEE.